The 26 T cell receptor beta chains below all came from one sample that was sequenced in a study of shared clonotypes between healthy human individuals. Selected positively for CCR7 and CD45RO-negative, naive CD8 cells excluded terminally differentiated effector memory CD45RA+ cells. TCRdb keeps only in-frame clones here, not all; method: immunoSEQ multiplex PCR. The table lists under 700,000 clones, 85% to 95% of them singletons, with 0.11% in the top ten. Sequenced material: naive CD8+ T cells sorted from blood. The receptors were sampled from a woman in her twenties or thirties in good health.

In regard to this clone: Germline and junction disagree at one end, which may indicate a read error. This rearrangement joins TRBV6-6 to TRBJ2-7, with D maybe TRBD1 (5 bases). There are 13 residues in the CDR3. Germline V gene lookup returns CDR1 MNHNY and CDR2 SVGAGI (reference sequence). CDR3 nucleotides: TGTGCCAGCAGTTACTCGACCAGGGCCGAGCAGTGCTTC. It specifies CASSYSTRAEQCF.

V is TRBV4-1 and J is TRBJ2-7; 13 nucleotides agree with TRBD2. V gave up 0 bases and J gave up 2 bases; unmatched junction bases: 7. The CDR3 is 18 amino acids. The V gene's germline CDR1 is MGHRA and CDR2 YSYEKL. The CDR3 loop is CASSQDGLAGEGTYEQYF. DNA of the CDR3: TGCGCCAGCAGCCAAGATGGACTAGCGGGAGAGGGTACCTACGAGCAGTACTTC.

The CDR3 DNA is TGTGCCAGCAGCTGGACTAGCGGCACCTACGAGCAGTACTTC. Translation gives CASSWTSGTYEQYF. The chain carries TRBV11-1 and TRBJ2-7; TRBD2 matches 10 bases. Germline values: CDR1 SGHAT, CDR2 FQDESV (reference sequence). Trimming removed 4 bases from V and 2 bases from J; junction bases left unmatched: 2. The CDR3 covers 14 residues.

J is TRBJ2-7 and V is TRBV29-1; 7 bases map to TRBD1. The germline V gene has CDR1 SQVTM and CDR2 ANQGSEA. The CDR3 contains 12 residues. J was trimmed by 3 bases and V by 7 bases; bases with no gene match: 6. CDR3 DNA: TGCAGCGCCCGGGACAGACTCTACGAGCAGTACTTC. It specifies CSARDRLYEQYF.

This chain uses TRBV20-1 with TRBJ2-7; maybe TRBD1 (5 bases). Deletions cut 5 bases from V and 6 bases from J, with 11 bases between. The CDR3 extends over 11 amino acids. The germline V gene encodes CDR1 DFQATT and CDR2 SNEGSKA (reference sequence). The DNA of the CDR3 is TGCAGTGCTGATCAGGGCAGCGAGCAGTACTTC. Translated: CSADQGSEQYF.

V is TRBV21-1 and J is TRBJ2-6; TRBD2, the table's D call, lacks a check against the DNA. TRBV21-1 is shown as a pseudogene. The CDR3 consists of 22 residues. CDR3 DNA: TGTGCCAGCAGCAAATTCAGCACAATTGCGACTAGCGGGACGCTTGGGGCCAACGTCCTGACTTTC. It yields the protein CASSKFSTIATSGTLGANVLTF.

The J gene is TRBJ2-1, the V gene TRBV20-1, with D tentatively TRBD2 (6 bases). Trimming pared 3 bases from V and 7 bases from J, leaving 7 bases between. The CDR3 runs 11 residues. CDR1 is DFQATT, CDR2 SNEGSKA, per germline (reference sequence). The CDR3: CSARRENEQFF. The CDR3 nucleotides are TGCAGTGCTAGGCGGGAAAATGAGCAGTTCTTC.

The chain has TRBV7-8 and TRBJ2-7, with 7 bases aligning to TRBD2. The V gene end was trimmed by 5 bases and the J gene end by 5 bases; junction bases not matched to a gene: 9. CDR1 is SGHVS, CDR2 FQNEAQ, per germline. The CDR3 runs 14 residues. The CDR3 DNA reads TGTGCCAGCAGCCCAGCGACTAGCAGGAACGAGCAGTACTTC. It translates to CASSPATSRNEQYF.

CDR3 nucleotide sequence: TGTGCCAGCAGCCAAGGGGGGGGGAACTACGAGCAGTACTTC. Its translation is CASSQGGGNYEQYF. The V gene is TRBV4-2, the J gene TRBJ2-7, with 7 bases that match TRBD2. The CDR3 consists of 14 residues. Germline CDR1 LGHNA, CDR2 YNFKEQ. The V and J ends lost 1 base and 3 bases, in that order; junction bases with no gene match: 3.

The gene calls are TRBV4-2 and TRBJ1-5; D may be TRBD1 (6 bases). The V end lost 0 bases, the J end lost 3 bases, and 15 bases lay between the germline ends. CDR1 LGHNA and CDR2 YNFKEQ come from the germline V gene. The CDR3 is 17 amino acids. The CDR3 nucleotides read TGTGCCAGCAGCCAAGATAGTTGGCAGGGACACAATCAGCCCCAGCATTTT. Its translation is CASSQDSWQGHNQPQHF.

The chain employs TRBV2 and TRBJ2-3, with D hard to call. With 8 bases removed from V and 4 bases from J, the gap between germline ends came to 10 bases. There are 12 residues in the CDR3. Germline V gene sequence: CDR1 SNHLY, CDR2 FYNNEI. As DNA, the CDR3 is TGTGCCAGCGACGAAAGTGCAGATACGCAGTATTTT. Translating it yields CASDESADTQYF. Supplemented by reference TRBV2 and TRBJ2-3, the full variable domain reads EPEVTQTPSHQVTQMGQEVILRCVPISNHLYFYWYRQILGQKVEFLVSFYNNEISEKSEIFDDQFSVERPDGSNFTLKIRSTKLEDSAMYFCASDESADTQYFGPGTRLTVL.

The CDR3 is CASFGGAYEQYF. CDR3 bases: TGTGCCAGCTTTGGCGGGGCCTACGAGCAGTACTTC. This chain joins TRBV6-1 and TRBJ2-7; D is possibly TRBD2 (6 bases). V was clipped by 8 bases and J by 2 bases, with 10 bases between them. The CDR3 sequence is 12 residues long. The germline V gene encodes CDR1 MNHNS and CDR2 SASEGT.

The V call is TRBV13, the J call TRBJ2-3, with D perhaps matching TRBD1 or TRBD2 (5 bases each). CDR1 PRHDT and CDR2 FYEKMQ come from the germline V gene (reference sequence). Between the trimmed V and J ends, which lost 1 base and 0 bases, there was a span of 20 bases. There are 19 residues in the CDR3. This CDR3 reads CASSLDPGGTGLSTDTQYF. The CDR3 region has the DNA TGTGCCAGCAGCTTAGATCCTGGGGGAACGGGGCTAAGCACAGATACGCAGTATTTT.

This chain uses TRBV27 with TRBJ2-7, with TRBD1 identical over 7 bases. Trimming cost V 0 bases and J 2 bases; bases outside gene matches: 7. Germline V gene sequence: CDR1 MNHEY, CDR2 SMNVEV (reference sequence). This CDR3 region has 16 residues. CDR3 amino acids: CASSLSLGTVTYEQYF. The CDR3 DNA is TGTGCCAGCAGTTTATCCTTGGGGACAGTCACCTACGAGCAGTACTTC.

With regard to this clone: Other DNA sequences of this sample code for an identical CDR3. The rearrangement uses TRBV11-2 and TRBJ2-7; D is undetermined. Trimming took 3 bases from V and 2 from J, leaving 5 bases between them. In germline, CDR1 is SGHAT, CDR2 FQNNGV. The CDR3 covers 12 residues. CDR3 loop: CASSLGTYEQYF. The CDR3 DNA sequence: TGTGCCAGCAGCTTGGGAACCTACGAGCAGTACTTC.

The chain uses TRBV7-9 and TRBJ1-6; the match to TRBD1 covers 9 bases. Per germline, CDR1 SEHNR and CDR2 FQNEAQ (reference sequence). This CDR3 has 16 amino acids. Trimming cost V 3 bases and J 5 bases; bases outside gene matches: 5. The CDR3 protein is CASSLSGTGHNSPLHF. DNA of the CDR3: TGTGCCAGCAGCTTGTCCGGGACAGGGCATAATTCACCCCTCCACTTT.

CDR3 protein: CAISESLTGRNYEQYF. In DNA, the CDR3 is TGTGCCATCAGTGAGTCTCTGACAGGGAGGAACTACGAGCAGTACTTC. This chain uses TRBV10-3 with TRBJ2-7, with D perhaps matching TRBD1 (7 bases). The CDR3 sequence is 16 residues long. The germline V gene encodes CDR1 ENHRY and CDR2 SYGVKD. Trimming took off 0 bases at V and 3 bases at J, with 15 bases between the two ends.

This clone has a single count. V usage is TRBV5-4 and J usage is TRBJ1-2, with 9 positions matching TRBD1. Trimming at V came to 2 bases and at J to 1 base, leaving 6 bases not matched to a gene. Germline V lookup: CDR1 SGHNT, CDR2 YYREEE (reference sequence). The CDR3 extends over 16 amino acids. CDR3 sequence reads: CASSFLGQGNNYGYTF. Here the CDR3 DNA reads TGTGCCAGCAGCTTCCTGGGACAGGGAAATAACTATGGCTACACCTTC.

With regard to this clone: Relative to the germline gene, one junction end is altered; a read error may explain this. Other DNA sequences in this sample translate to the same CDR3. This CDR3 reads CASSLGAGGYEQYF. In DNA, the CDR3 is TGCGCCAGCAGCTTAGGAGCGGGAGGCTACGAGCAGTACTTC. This sequence joins TRBV7-3 and TRBJ2-7; 9 bases line up with TRBD2. This CDR3 spans 14 amino acids. In germline, CDR1 is SGHTA, CDR2 FQGTGA. Using reference TRBV7-3 and TRBJ2-7 for the parts outside the CDR3, the full variable domain is GAGVSQTPSNKVTEKGKYVELRCDPISGHTALYWYRQSLGQGPEFLIYFQGTGAADDSGLPNDRFFAVRPEGSVSTLKIQRTERGDSAVYLCASSLGAGGYEQYFGPGTRLTVT.

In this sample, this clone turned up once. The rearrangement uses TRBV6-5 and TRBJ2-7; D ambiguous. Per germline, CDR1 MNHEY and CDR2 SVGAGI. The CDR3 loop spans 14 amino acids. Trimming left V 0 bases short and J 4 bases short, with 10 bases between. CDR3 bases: TGTGCCAGCAGTTACTCGGGCTCGAGGTACGAGCAGTACTTC. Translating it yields CASSYSGSRYEQYF.

As DNA, the CDR3 is TGTGCCAGCAGTGAGGACCACTCCTACGAGCAGTACTTC. Its protein product is CASSEDHSYEQYF. J is TRBJ2-7 and V is TRBV2; no firm D call. V lost 3 bases and J lost 0, with 6 bases in between. The CDR3 is 13 residues long. CDR1 is SNHLY, CDR2 FYNNEI, per germline.

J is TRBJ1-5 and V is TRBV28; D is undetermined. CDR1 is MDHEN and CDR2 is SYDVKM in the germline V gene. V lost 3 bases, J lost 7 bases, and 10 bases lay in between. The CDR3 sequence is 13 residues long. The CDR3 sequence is CASSLILEQPQHF. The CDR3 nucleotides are TGTGCCAGCAGTTTGATTTTAGAACAGCCCCAGCATTTT. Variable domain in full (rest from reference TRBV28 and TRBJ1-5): DVKVTQSSRYLVKRTGEKVFLECVQDMDHENMFWYRQDPGLGLRLIYFSYDVKMKEKGDIPEGYSVSREKKERFSLILESASTNQTSMYLCASSLILEQPQHFGDGTRLSIL.

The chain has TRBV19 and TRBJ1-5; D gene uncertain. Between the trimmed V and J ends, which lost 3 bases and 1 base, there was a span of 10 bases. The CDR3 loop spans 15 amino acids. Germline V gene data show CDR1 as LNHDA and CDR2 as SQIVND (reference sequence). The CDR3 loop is CASSIWWESNQPQHF. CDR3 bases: TGTGCCAGTAGTATTTGGTGGGAAAGCAATCAGCCCCAGCATTTT.

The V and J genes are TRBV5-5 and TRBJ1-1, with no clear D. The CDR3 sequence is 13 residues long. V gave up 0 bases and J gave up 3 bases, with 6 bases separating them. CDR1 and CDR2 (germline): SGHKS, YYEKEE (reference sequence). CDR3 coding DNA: TGTGCCAGCAGCTTGGGGACCCACACTGAAGCTTTCTTT. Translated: CASSLGTHTEAFF.

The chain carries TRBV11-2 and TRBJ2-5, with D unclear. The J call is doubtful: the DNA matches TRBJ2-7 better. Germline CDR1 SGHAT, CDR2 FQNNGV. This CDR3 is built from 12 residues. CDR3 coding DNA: TGTGCCAGCAGCTTTGAATCCTACGAGCAGTACTTC. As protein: CASSFESYEQYF.

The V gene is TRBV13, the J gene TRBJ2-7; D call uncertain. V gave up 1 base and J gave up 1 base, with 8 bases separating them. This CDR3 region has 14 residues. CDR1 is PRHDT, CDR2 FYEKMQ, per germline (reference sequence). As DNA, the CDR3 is TGTGCCAGCAGCTTAGACTCGGTTTCCTACGAGCAGTACTTC. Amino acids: CASSLDSVSYEQYF.